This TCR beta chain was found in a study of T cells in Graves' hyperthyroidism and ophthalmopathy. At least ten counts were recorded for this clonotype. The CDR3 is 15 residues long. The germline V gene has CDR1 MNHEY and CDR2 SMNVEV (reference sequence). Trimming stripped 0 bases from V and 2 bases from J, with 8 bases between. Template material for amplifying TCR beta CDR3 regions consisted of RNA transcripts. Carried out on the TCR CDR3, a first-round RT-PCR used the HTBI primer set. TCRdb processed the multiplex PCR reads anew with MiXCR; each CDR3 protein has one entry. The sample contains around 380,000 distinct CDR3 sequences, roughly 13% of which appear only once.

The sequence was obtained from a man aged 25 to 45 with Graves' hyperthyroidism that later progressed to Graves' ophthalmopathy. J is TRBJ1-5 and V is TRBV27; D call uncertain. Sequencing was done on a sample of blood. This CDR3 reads CASSLSARRNQPQHF. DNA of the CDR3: TGTGCCAGCAGTTTATCCGCCAGACGCAATCAGCCCCAGCATTTT.